Sequencing of this T cell receptor beta chain was carried out in a study of CD8+ T cells in alopecia areata. Study in general: The authors grafted skin from 6-12-month-old C3H/HeJ donors with spontaneous alopecia onto roughly 7-10-week-old female C3H/HeJ mice. Study results and limitations: TCRs were shared less clearly across patients than in mice, possibly for HLA-related reasons. Normal scalp showed lower clonality than lesional scalp, especially alopecia totalis/universalis.

The germline V gene has CDR1 NSQYPW and CDR2 LRSPGD (reference sequence). This CDR3 contains 13 residues. This clone occurred a few times. Its antigen is not identified. Gene names are mouse gene names. The read falls 4 residues short of the CDR3 end, and the missing part is taken from the germline J gene. Once RNA had been extracted, it was reverse transcribed into cDNA to act as the sequencing template. Profiling relied on immunoSEQ multiplex PCR, and the TCRdb table lists in-frame clones only, not all of them. The table lists about 120,000 clones, no singletons, with 20% in the top ten. The source is a C3H/HeJ mouse with alopecia areata. The MHC haplotype of this mouse line is H2-k. This chain connects TRBV1 to TRBJ1-1; TRBD1 is a possible D gene (5 bases). Specimen: lesional skin. The sequenced part of the CDR3 DNA is TGCACCTGCAGTGCAGACTGGACAACA. It codes for CTCSADWTT. The CDR3, in full, reads CTCSADWTTEVFF.